This record concerns one TCR beta chain sequence. The J segment lost 7 bases and the V segment lost 9 bases, leaving 5 bases of the junction unmatched. Germline V gene sequence: CDR1 SNHLY, CDR2 FYNNEI. CDR3 length: 14 amino acids. This sample is part of a study of cytomegalovirus exposure and HLA in healthy donors. 60 Vbeta and 13 Jbeta primers were used in PCR. Here immunoSEQ multiplex PCR was the method, and the copy in TCRdb shows in-frame clones only, minus some. The sample lists fewer than 150,000 clones; about 78% were seen once. V usage is TRBV2 and J usage is TRBJ2-2; TRBD2 agrees at 13 bases. The source material was PBMCs. The sequence came from a man in his forties or fifties in good health and CMV-seronegative. In nucleotides, the CDR3 is TGTGCCAGTGAACTAGCGGGAGGGATCGGGGAGCTGTTTTTT. Amino acid sequence: CASELAGGIGELFF.